The 6 T cell receptor beta chains given below trace back to one sample, sequenced in a study of shared clonotypes between healthy human individuals (TCRdb year 2020). The library came from the immunoSEQ multiplex PCR assay. This immuneACCESS table, as held by TCRdb, lists in-frame sequences with V and J called but not all clones. Of the missing ones, under half trace to an unresolved V gene in checked studies; the others have no known cause. This sample has more than 2 million clones in its table, and roughly 94% of those were observed once. The top ten clonotypes cover around 1.1% of the sample. CD8 naive samples consisted of CD45RO-negative cells that were positively selected for CCR7, yielding a CD45RA+CCR7+ population without TemRA cells. Sequenced material: naive CD8+ T cells sorted from blood. The cell subset or site label, read with the paper, signifies: CD45RA+CCR7+. Receptors originate from a young man in good health.

The chain employs TRBV7-9 and TRBJ2-7; D not certain. The V end lost 3 bases, the J end lost 0 bases, and 12 bases lay between the germline ends. CDR3 length: 15 amino acids. Looked up from germline, CDR1 is SEHNR and CDR2 is FQNEAQ (reference sequence). The DNA of the CDR3 is TGTGCCAGCAGCTTTGGGCCAGTGGGCTCCTACGAGCAGTACTTC. It translates to CASSFGPVGSYEQYF.

This chain joins TRBV19 and TRBJ2-7; perhaps TRBD2 as D (6 bases). V was clipped by 3 bases and J by 2 bases, with 14 bases between them. The CDR3 is 15 residues long. Germline values: CDR1 LNHDA, CDR2 SQIVND (reference sequence). DNA of the CDR3: TGTGCCAGTAGTATTGGGGGACTCTCAACCTACGAGCAGTACTTC. Amino acid sequence: CASSIGGLSTYEQYF.

The chain couples TRBV7-3 to TRBJ2-5, with 7 bases matching TRBD2. The length of the CDR3 is 14 residues. The germline CDR1 and CDR2 sequences are SGHTA and FQGTGA. V was clipped by 2 bases and J by 5 bases; unmatched bases: 5. The CDR3: CASSLGDYPETQYF. DNA of the CDR3: TGTGCCAGCAGCTTAGGGGACTACCCGGAGACCCAGTACTTC.

This chain uses TRBV28 with TRBJ1-1; the match to TRBD1 covers 10 bases. The CDR3 has 18 residues. Trimming cost V 4 bases and J 3 bases; bases outside gene matches: 14. Germline CDR1 and CDR2: MDHEN and SYDVKM. The CDR3: CASSSQRLFGQGDTEAFF. CDR3 in DNA: TGTGCCAGCAGTTCCCAGAGGTTGTTCGGACAGGGGGACACTGAAGCTTTCTTT.

The gene calls are TRBV9 and TRBJ2-5; 7 bases map to TRBD1. The CDR3 runs to 16 residues. Germline trimming cut 2 bases from V and 1 base from J; bases unmatched to any gene: 8. Germline V lookup: CDR1 SGDLS, CDR2 YYNGEE. DNA of the CDR3: TGTGCCAGCAGCGTCGGGACAGCCCAGTTCCAAGAGACCCAGTACTTC. It yields the protein CASSVGTAQFQETQYF.

The chain employs TRBV30 and TRBJ1-2; perhaps TRBD1 as D (5 bases). Germline assignment: CDR1 GTSNPN and CDR2 SVGIG (reference sequence). Trimming took off 8 bases at V and 1 base at J, with 11 bases between the two ends. This CDR3 has 12 amino acids. The CDR3 reads CALGPLNYGYTF. The CDR3 DNA is TGTGCCCTGGGGCCACTTAACTATGGCTACACCTTC.